Listed below are T cell receptor beta chains from one sample, sequenced in a study of OX40 agonist ivuxolimab in advanced cancers. Profiled with immunoSEQ multiplex PCR; TCRdb holds only in-frame clones, not every one. The repertoire holds some 110,000 clones, with just under 95% as singletons. The source was CD4+ or CD8+ T cells sorted from blood, collected in a trial of the OX40 agonist ivuxolimab. These receptor sequences come from an adult with an advanced solid tumor such as melanoma, head and neck, liver or kidney cancer. CDR3s include the opening cysteine and the closing phenylalanine or tryptophan. The D gene is left open where the match is weak. Where a row states a size, it is once, few, many or the class of an expanded clone; other rows omit it.

D: NA; J: TRBJ1-5; size: NA; V: TRBV28; CDR3: CASRAPNQPQHF; DNA: TGTGCCAGCAGGGCCCCCAATCAGCCCCAGCATTTT
D: NA; J: TRBJ1-6; size: NA; V: TRBV27; CDR3: CASRVESYNSPLHF; DNA: TGTGCCAGCAGGGTTGAGTCCTATAATTCACCCCTCCACTTT
D: NA; J: TRBJ2-1; size: NA; V: TRBV18; CDR3: CASSPTGQGYNEQFF; DNA: TGTGCCAGCTCACCTACCGGGCAAGGTTACAATGAGCAGTTCTTC
D: TRBD2; J: TRBJ2-3; size: NA; V: TRBV28; CDR3: CASSLNPGGGTDTQYF; DNA: TGTGCCAGCAGTTTAAACCCGGGAGGGGGCACAGATACGCAGTATTTT
D: NA; J: TRBJ1-1; size: NA; V: TRBV28; CDR3: CASSLPGGNTEAFF; DNA: TGTGCCAGCAGTTTACCAGGAGGGAACACTGAAGCTTTCTTT
D: TRBD1; J: TRBJ2-2; size: NA; V: TRBV10-3; CDR3: CAISEPGQGAGSGELFF; DNA: TGTGCCATCAGTGAGCCTGGACAGGGGGCGGGGTCCGGGGAGCTGTTTTTT
D: NA; J: TRBJ1-6; size: once; V: TRBV4-1; CDR3: CASSQDSDSYNSPLHF; DNA: TGCGCCAGCAGCCAAGATTCGGACAGCTATAATTCACCCCTCCACTTT
D: TRBD2; J: TRBJ2-3; size: NA; V: TRBV30; CDR3: CAWRLAGLGTQYF; DNA: TGTGCCTGGAGGCTAGCGGGGCTGGGGACGCAGTATTTT
D: NA; J: TRBJ1-1; size: once; V: TRBV19; CDR3: CASSPSSTRLNTEAFF; DNA: TGTGCCAGTAGTCCATCCTCTACCAGGCTGAACACTGAAGCTTTCTTT
D: NA; J: TRBJ1-2; size: NA; V: TRBV7-2; CDR3: CASSLARTPVF; DNA: TGTGCCAGCAGCTTAGCCCGGACGCCGGTCTTC
D: TRBD1; J: TRBJ1-4; size: few; V: TRBV4-1; CDR3: CASSQPDRAPNEKLFF; DNA: TGCGCCAGCAGCCAGCCTGACAGGGCTCCGAATGAAAAACTGTTTTTT
D: NA; J: TRBJ1-4; size: NA; V: TRBV19; CDR3: CASSPVWSATNEKLFF; DNA: TGTGCCAGTAGCCCGGTGTGGTCGGCAACTAATGAAAAACTGTTTTTT
D: TRBD1; J: TRBJ2-3; size: once; V: TRBV5-1; CDR3: CASSLVAGGEDTQYF; DNA: TGCGCCAGCAGCTTGGTGGCAGGGGGAGAAGATACGCAGTATTTT
D: TRBD1; J: TRBJ2-7; size: NA; V: TRBV4-2; CDR3: CASSGAGQGDRVLEQYF; DNA: TGTGCCAGCAGCGGTGCAGGACAGGGGGATAGGGTCCTCGAGCAGTACTTC
D: NA; J: TRBJ2-1; size: NA; V: TRBV11-3; CDR3: CASSLDLTTRRNNEQFF; DNA: TGTGCCAGCAGCTTAGATTTGACTACCCGACGGAACAATGAGCAGTTCTTC
D: TRBD1; J: TRBJ1-1; size: NA; V: TRBV19; CDR3: CASSMVDRGRPFF; DNA: TGTGCCAGTAGTATGGTGGACAGGGGACGACCTTTCTTT
D: NA; J: TRBJ2-3; size: NA; V: TRBV9; CDR3: CASTLGGYGTQYF; DNA: TGTGCCAGCACCCTTGGGGGTTATGGTACGCAGTATTTT
D: TRBD1; J: TRBJ1-5; size: NA; V: TRBV19; CDR3: CASSGTALQPQHF; DNA: TGTGCCAGTAGCGGGACAGCCCTTCAGCCCCAGCATTTT
D: TRBD1; J: TRBJ2-7; size: NA; V: TRBV5-1; CDR3: CASSLDAAGGSSYEQYF; DNA: TGCGCCAGCAGCTTGGACGCCGCAGGGGGAAGCTCCTACGAGCAGTACTTC
D: NA; J: TRBJ1-4; size: NA; V: TRBV7-6; CDR3: CASSLALGALDEKLFF; DNA: TGTGCCAGCAGCTTGGCCCTAGGAGCCCTAGATGAAAAACTGTTTTTT
D: TRBD1; J: TRBJ2-5; size: once; V: TRBV28; CDR3: CASSPSGQGQETQYF; DNA: TGTGCCAGCAGTCCGAGCGGACAGGGGCAAGAGACCCAGTACTTC
D: NA; J: TRBJ1-1; size: NA; V: TRBV7-2; CDR3: CASSLFPVPEAFF; DNA: TGTGCCAGCAGCTTATTCCCGGTTCCCGAAGCTTTCTTT
D: TRBD1; J: TRBJ1-5; size: NA; V: TRBV28; CDR3: CASRRTGDNQPQHF; DNA: TGTGCCAGCAGAAGGACAGGGGACAATCAGCCCCAGCATTTT
D: NA; J: TRBJ1-3; size: few; V: TRBV29-1; CDR3: CSATTGLAGNTIYF; DNA: TGCAGCGCCACAACAGGGTTGGCCGGAAACACCATATATTTT
D: NA; J: TRBJ1-1; size: once; V: TRBV6-1; CDR3: CASSEKTNTEAFF; DNA: TGTGCCAGCAGCGAAAAAACGAACACTGAAGCTTTCTTT
D: NA; J: TRBJ2-7; size: NA; V: TRBV6-5; CDR3: CASSYSIFGSYEQYF; DNA: TGTGCCAGCAGTTACTCGATCTTCGGCAGCTACGAGCAGTACTTC